A single sample is the source of the 25 T cell receptor beta chains below, sequenced in a study of a mutant IDH1 vaccine in newly diagnosed glioma. Time point defined: week 11, during vaccination. Topical imiquimod was applied with each vaccine dose, which held 300 ug of mutant IDH1 20-mer peptide. These TCRs' antigens remain unknown. The protocol was immunoSEQ multiplex PCR, while the TCRdb copy is restricted to in-frame clones and leaves out a portion. Of under 150,000 clones in the sample, over 75% were seen once. The input for sequencing was PBMCs, taken from a glioma patient whose treatment included an IDH1 peptide vaccine. All receptors come from a man aged 35-49 years with glioma.

This clone was seen a single time. The chain uses TRBV19 and TRBJ2-3; 8 bases align to TRBD1. This CDR3 contains 13 residues. Per the germline V gene, CDR1 is LNHDA and CDR2 is SQIVND (reference sequence). V lost 10 bases to trimming and J lost 1 base; unmatched junction nucleotides: 4. Here the CDR3 DNA reads TGTGCCACCGGACAGGGTGGCACAGATACGCAGTATTTT. The encoded protein is CATGQGGTDTQYF.

This rearrangement joins TRBV28 to TRBJ2-7, with D unclear. The CDR3 has 15 amino acids. V lost 6 bases, J lost 1 base, and 16 bases lay in between. Germline-derived CDR1 and CDR2 are MDHEN and SYDVKM. CDR3 DNA: TGTGCCAGCAGGTTCGCCGCGAACCCGTCCTACGAGCAGTACTTC. Its protein is CASRFAANPSYEQYF.

The chain has TRBV10-2 and TRBJ1-1, with D possibly being TRBD1 (5 bases). The CDR3 covers 11 residues. CDR1 and CDR2 from the germline V gene are WSHSY and SAAADI. With 6 bases removed from V and 9 bases from J, the gap between germline ends came to 11 bases. The CDR3 DNA sequence: TGCGCCAGCAGGGCTGACAGTAAAGCTTTCTTT. It translates to CASRADSKAFF.

The chain is built from TRBV14 and TRBJ2-1; 13 bases agree with TRBD2. The CDR3 totals 15 residues. V gave up 6 bases and J gave up 7 bases; unmatched junction bases: 6. Looked up from germline, CDR1 is SGHDN and CDR2 is FVKESK. Written as DNA, the CDR3 is TGTGCCAGCAGTCGGACTAGCGGGGGTAGGAATGAGCAGTTCTTC. This gives the protein CASSRTSGGRNEQFF.

The chain combines TRBV5-6 with TRBJ2-3; TRBD1 might be the D (5 bases). The germline gives CDR1 SGHDT, CDR2 YYEEEE. V lost 2 bases to trimming and J lost 7 bases, with 14 bases between them. This CDR3 comprises 14 residues. The CDR3 protein is CASSFGQGRNTQYF. CDR3 bases: TGTGCCAGCAGCTTCGGGCAGGGAAGAAATACGCAGTATTTT.

This clone was found once. The chain couples TRBV5-1 to TRBJ1-3; TRBD1 might be the D (5 bases). Deletions cut 4 bases from V and 4 bases from J, with 15 bases between. Germline assignment: CDR1 SGHRS and CDR2 YFSETQ. This CDR3 comprises 15 residues. The CDR3 spells CASSPGSGAGNTIYF. CDR3 nucleotides: TGCGCCAGCAGCCCGGGTTCTGGGGCCGGAAACACCATATATTTT.

The chain employs TRBV6-6 and TRBJ1-2; 8 nucleotides line up with TRBD1. Germline CDR1 is MNHNY and CDR2 is SVGAGI (reference sequence). V shed 7 bases, J shed 7 bases, and the junction held 8 bases outside the gene matches. The CDR3 spans 13 residues. CDR3 nucleotide sequence: TGTGCCAGCACCCCGGACAGGGTGGTTGGCTACACCTTC. It is translated as CASTPDRVVGYTF.

This clone is a singleton in its sample. The chain joins TRBV6-5 to TRBJ2-5, with D hard to call. There are 12 residues in the CDR3. CDR1 is MNHEY and CDR2 is SVGAGI in the germline V gene. V lost 7 bases and J lost 5, with 11 bases in between. The DNA of the CDR3 is TGTGCCAGCAAGAGAGGAACGGAGACCCAGTACTTC. Its translation: CASKRGTETQYF.

The V and J genes are TRBV6-4 and TRBJ2-1; TRBD1 matches 10 bases. The CDR3 is 15 residues long. Unmatched junction bases numbered 2, after V lost 0 bases and J lost 6 bases. The germline V gene encodes CDR1 MRHNA and CDR2 SNTAGT. The CDR3 sequence: CASSDSRTGGNEQFF. The DNA of the CDR3 is TGTGCCAGCAGTGACTCGAGGACAGGGGGCAATGAGCAGTTCTTC.

The V call is TRBV11-3, the J call TRBJ2-3; tentative D call: TRBD2 (5 bases). CDR1 and CDR2 (germline): SGHNT, YENEEA. This CDR3 contains 15 residues. Trimming shortened V by 3 bases and J by 1 base, and 11 bases separated the two germline ends. The CDR3 DNA is TGTGCCAGCAGCTTCGGCGTCGGGGGCACAGATACGCAGTATTTT. Amino acids: CASSFGVGGTDTQYF.

The chain carries TRBV9 and TRBJ2-7; 8 nucleotides match TRBD1. J was trimmed by 5 bases and V by 4 bases; bases with no gene match: 8. This CDR3 region has 14 residues. Germline CDR1 is SGDLS and CDR2 is YYNGEE. The CDR3 sequence is CASSSRQGHHEQYF. The CDR3 DNA sequence: TGTGCCAGCAGCTCCAGACAGGGGCACCACGAGCAGTACTTC. The complete variable domain, with remaining parts taken from reference TRBV9 and TRBJ2-7, reads DSGVTQTPKHLITATGQRVTLRCSPRSGDLSVYWYQQSLDQGLQFLIQYYNGEERAKGNILERFSAQQFPDLHSELNLSSLELGDSALYFCASSSRQGHHEQYFGPGTRLTVT.

V and J are TRBV27 and TRBJ2-1; possibly TRBD1 for D (6 bases). The CDR3 length is 13 residues. Trimming took 5 bases from V and 4 from J, leaving 9 bases between them. Germline assignment: CDR1 MNHEY and CDR2 SMNVEV (reference sequence). CDR3 coding DNA: TGTGCCAGCAGTCAGGACAGTTACAATGAGCAGTTCTTC. It specifies CASSQDSYNEQFF.

This sequence joins TRBV28 and TRBJ1-4, with D possibly TRBD1 on 6 matching bases. The length of the CDR3 is 14 residues. Germline assignment: CDR1 MDHEN and CDR2 SYDVKM. With 6 bases removed from V and 5 bases from J, the gap between germline ends came to 13 bases. The CDR3 here is CASSLGGLNEKLFF. CDR3 nucleotides: TGTGCCAGCAGCCTGGGGGGCTTGAATGAAAAACTGTTTTTT.

The chain uses TRBV5-1 and TRBJ2-3, with D possibly being TRBD2 (5 bases). The V and J ends lost 0 bases and 2 bases respectively, with 10 bases between them. Germline assignment: CDR1 SGHRS and CDR2 YFSETQ. This CDR3 is built from 15 residues. In DNA, the CDR3 is TGCGCCAGCAGCTTGGAGCGGAGAGTCACAGATACGCAGTATTTT. Translating it yields CASSLERRVTDTQYF.

The chain uses TRBV7-9 and TRBJ1-6; D not resolved. This CDR3 is 15 amino acids long. The ends were cut back, 5 bases at V and 7 bases at J, with 15 bases in the middle. The germline V gene has CDR1 SEHNR and CDR2 FQNEAQ (reference sequence). This CDR3 is CASSRRGIQNSPLHF. As DNA, the CDR3 is TGTGCCAGCAGCCGGCGGGGAATACAGAATTCACCCCTCCACTTT.

The J gene is TRBJ2-5, the V gene TRBV5-1; D may be TRBD1 (6 bases). Germline CDR1 is SGHRS and CDR2 is YFSETQ. This CDR3 is built from 12 residues. The V end was cut by 6 bases, the J end by 4 bases, with 10 bases between. In DNA, the CDR3 is TGCGCCAGCAAACAGGGCAGAGAGACCCAGTACTTC. It translates to CASKQGRETQYF.

V is TRBV25-1 and J is TRBJ1-5, with D uncertain. Between the trimmed V and J ends, which lost 4 bases and 9 bases, there was a span of 13 bases. Germline-derived CDR1 and CDR2 are MGHDK and SYGVNS. The CDR3 is made up of 13 amino acids. In DNA form, the CDR3 reads TGTGCCAGCAGTGGAGTTTTCGCCGGGCCCCAGCATTTT. This codes for CASSGVFAGPQHF.

The CDR3 coding sequence is TGTGCCAGCAGCCAAGAGGAGGCCGAATCGCAGTATTTT. Amino acid sequence: CASSQEEAESQYF. The chain combines TRBV4-2 with TRBJ2-3; perhaps TRBD2 as D (5 bases). Trimming stripped 0 bases from V and 10 bases from J, with 11 bases between. This CDR3 contains 13 residues. Germline lookup yields CDR1 LGHNA and CDR2 YNFKEQ.

The chain has TRBV29-1 and TRBJ2-1; 8 bases line up with TRBD1. V was clipped by 7 bases and J by 1 base; unmatched bases: 3. The CDR3 has 13 residues. Per germline, CDR1 SQVTM and CDR2 ANQGSEA. The CDR3 coding sequence is TGCAGCGGATACAGGGGGTCCTACAATGAGCAGTTCTTC. Encoded protein: CSGYRGSYNEQFF.

A few counts support this clone. The chain carries TRBV18 and TRBJ1-1; no definite D call. V shed 1 base and J shed 5 bases, with 11 bases lying between them. CDR1 and CDR2 from the germline V gene are KGHSH and LQKENI. This CDR3 contains 14 residues. The CDR3 protein is CASSPLHVGTEAFF. CDR3 nucleotide sequence: TGTGCCAGCTCACCACTTCATGTAGGGACTGAAGCTTTCTTT.

The rearrangement links TRBV27 to TRBJ2-7, with 7 bases fitting TRBD1. Trimming cost V 3 bases and J 4 bases; bases outside gene matches: 12. CDR3 size: 16 residues. In germline, CDR1 is MNHEY, CDR2 SMNVEV (reference sequence). The CDR3 DNA is TGTGCCAGCAGTTTCGCAACAGGGGCGGCGAGATACGAGCAGTACTTC. Translating it yields CASSFATGAARYEQYF.

The CDR3 spells CASSQNRGQETQYF. The DNA for the CDR3 is TGTGCCAGCAGCCAAAACAGGGGGCAAGAGACCCAGTACTTC. The V call is TRBV7-9, the J call TRBJ2-5; 8 nucleotides agree with TRBD1. V trimming: 5 bases; J trimming: 2 bases; junction bases outside the gene matches: 4. This CDR3 has 14 amino acids. Per germline, CDR1 SEHNR and CDR2 FQNEAQ (reference sequence).

This chain uses TRBV5-1 with TRBJ1-2, with D maybe TRBD1 (5 bases). The CDR3 is 14 residues long. Germline V gene sequence: CDR1 SGHRS, CDR2 YFSETQ. V lost 0 bases and J lost 6, with 12 bases in between. CDR3 sequence reads: CASSLAGGIHGYTF. As DNA, the CDR3 is TGCGCCAGCAGCTTGGCCGGGGGGATCCATGGCTACACCTTC.

The chain uses TRBV5-6 and TRBJ2-1; D not certain. The germline CDR1 and CDR2 sequences are SGHDT and YYEEEE. The length of the CDR3 is 13 residues. Trimming stripped 0 bases from V and 7 bases from J, with 8 bases between. Here the CDR3 reads CASSLVFANEQFF. The DNA of the CDR3 is TGTGCCAGCAGCTTGGTGTTCGCAAATGAGCAGTTCTTC.

The J gene is TRBJ1-2, the V gene TRBV19, with 9 nucleotides matching TRBD1. CDR1 LNHDA and CDR2 SQIVND come from the germline V gene (reference sequence). This CDR3 is built from 14 residues. V shed 4 bases, J shed 7 bases, and the junction held 7 bases outside the gene matches. Here the CDR3 DNA reads TGTGCCAGTAGTAGAACAGGGGGCGCGGGTGGCTACACCTTC. Translating gives CASSRTGGAGGYTF.